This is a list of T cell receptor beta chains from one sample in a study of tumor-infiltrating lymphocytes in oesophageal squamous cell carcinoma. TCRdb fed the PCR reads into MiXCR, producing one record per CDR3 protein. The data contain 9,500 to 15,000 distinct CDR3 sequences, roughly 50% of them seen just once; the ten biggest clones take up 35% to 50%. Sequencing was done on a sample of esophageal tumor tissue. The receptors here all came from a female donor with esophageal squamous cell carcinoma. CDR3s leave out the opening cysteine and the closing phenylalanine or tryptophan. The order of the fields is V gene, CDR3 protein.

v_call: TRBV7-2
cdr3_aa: ASSTRDRDLLSFSSYNEQF

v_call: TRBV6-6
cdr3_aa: ASSYQGLGQSLSYEQY

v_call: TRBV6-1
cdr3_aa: ASSEADGGGSNEQF

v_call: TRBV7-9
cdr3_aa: ASSSIPGLEEQF

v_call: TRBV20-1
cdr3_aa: SAYRGMGTDTQY

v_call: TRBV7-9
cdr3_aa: ASSHHSSYEQF

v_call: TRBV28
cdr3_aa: ASSLWGAGSYEQY

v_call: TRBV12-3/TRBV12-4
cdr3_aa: ASSLAGDGYT

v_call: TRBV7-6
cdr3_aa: ASSLPGAQDTQY

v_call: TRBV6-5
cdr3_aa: ASIKQGNTEAF

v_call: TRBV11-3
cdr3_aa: ASSPLGQGGTDTQY

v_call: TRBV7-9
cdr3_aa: ASSLGSGGRTNTEAF

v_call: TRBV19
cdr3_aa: ASSYVAGRSDTQY

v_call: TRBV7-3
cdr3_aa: ASSSQGVSGELF

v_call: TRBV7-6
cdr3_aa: ASSLGTSGRVTETQY

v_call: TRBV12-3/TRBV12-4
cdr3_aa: ASSLVGQASTDTQY

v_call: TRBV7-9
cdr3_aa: ASSWTADDEQF

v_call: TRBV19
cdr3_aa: ASNRDRFAGYT

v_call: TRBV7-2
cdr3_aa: ASSLGGASYEQY

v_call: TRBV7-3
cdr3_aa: ASSPRRGYEQY

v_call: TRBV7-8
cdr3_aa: ASSLAGGTSGRTYEQY

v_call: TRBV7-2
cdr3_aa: ASTILAGGVGGHNEQF

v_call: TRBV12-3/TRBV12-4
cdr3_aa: ASSENNYEQY

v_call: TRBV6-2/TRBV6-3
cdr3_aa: ASSYIAGGPMNNEQF

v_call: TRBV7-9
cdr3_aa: ASSLGQGFGTGNTIY

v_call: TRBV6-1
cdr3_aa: ASSSTSGGNSYNEQF

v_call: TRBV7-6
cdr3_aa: ASSLAWGYDNEQF

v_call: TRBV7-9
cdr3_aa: ASGQGGNYGYT

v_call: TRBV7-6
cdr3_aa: ASSLKGGKETQF

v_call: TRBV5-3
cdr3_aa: ASTPRGVVSYEQY

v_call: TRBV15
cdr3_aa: ATSRDRGGSPLH

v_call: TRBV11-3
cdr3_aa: ASSPSAVVNEQF

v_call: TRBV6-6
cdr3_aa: ASTGNQETQY

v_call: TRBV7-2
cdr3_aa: ASSPRREETQY

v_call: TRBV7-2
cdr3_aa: ASSLDSSGNTIY

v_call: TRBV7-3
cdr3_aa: ASSLAGVRDTQY

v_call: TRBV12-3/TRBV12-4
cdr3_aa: ASNQQGTEAF

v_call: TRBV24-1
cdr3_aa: ATSDLGQGSADTQY

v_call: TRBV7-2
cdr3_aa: ASSLLGASTDTQY

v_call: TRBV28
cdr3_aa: ASRSRFREQY

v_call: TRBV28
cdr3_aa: ASSAIRASGSYEQY

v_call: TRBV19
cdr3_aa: ASSIQGLAGGFTGELF

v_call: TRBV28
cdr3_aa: ASSFGSPGQKGRKETQY

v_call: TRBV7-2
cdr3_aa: ASSFTQASRDTQY

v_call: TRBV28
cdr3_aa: ASRTGVNEQF

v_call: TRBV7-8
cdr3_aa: ASSLMGPSYNEQF

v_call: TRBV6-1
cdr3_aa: ASSYGPGTSLFYEQF

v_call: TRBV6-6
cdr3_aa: ASSYSTGRWVQETQY

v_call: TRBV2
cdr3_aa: ARNELGGASAEAF

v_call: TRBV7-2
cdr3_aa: ASSSQTTGQETQY

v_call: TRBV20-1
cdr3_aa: SARDQGVRQETQY

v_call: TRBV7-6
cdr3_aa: ASSSAGRSTDTQY

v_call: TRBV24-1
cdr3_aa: ATSDFPPTTSGRAFHEQF

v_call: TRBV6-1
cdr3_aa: ASRKRDGYEQY

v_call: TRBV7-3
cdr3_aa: ASSYDRESTDTQY

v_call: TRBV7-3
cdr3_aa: ASSAISGANVLT

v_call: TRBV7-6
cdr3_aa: ASSLPPAGGGYEQY

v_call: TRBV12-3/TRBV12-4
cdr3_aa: ASTLLARTDTQY